This TCR beta chain is drawn from a study of blood T cell repertoires in COVID-19. Study-wide context: Sample material is recorded as cDNA or gDNA derived from T cells, B-cell-depleted T cells, or PBMCs.

The germline V gene has CDR1 SGHKS and CDR2 YYEKEE (reference sequence). The CDR3 has 14 amino acids. The ends were cut back, 1 base at V and 6 bases at J, with 13 bases in the middle. Produced via immunoSEQ multiplex PCR; TCRdb's table is partial and in-frame only. The sample holds 190,000 or so clones, around 80% seen once. The chain employs TRBV5-5 and TRBJ1-1; no definite D call. Material: peripheral blood. The receptor's source is a woman older than 75 with active or convalescent COVID-19. DNA for the CDR3: TGTGCCAGCAGCTTGTATCCAGAATCTGCTGAAGCTTTCTTT. Translation gives CASSLYPESAEAFF.